Included here is one T cell receptor (beta chain) sequence, with context. Its antigen has not been determined. A read error may produce the germline difference seen at one junction end. The data derive from a study of CD8+CD57+ T cells in acquired aplastic anemia (dated by TCRdb to 2016 to 2018). Turning to the overall study: A mean of around 3.3 ug of DNA, ranging from roughly 0.19 to 27.4 ug, was extracted from sorted CD4+ and CD8+ cells. CD8+CD57+ expansion was defined as frequency above the mean frequency observed in healthy subjects.

The patients picked for sequencing were ones in whom flow cytometry had shown an expansion of CD8+CD57+ cells. Severe acquired aplastic anemia was diagnosed in all patients according to International Study of Aplastic Anemia and Agranulocytosis and Camitta criteria. No patient had received any therapy when blood was sampled. The study deep-sequenced TCR repertoires of sorted CD4+ and CD8+ blood T cells from severe aplastic anemia patients and healthy subjects. In the USA, patient enrollment took place under clinicaltrials.gov protocols 00001620, 01623167, 00001397, 00071045, 00081523 and 00961064. Ficoll-Paque density gradient centrifugation was used to isolate peripheral blood mononuclear cells. Before DNA was extracted, CD4+ and CD8+ T cells were sorted using either FACS or magnetic beads. CDR1 and CDR2 are drawn from the germline V gene (reference sequence): LNHNV, YYDKDF. The CDR3 covers 12 residues, taking in both the cysteine and the phenylalanine. Solely the CDR3 DNA is kept, with 36 bases framed from the first base.

Summary of the overall study and its limitations: Patients and healthy controls showed no significant difference in CD8+ Simpson's diversity (P=0.060). Although 25 to 30 CD8+ CDR3 sequences were shared by patients and controls, these sequences appeared highly expressed in patients and within the immunodominant clones of patients.

Genomic DNA served as template for TCR beta VDJ combination and CDR3 sequence profiling. An Illumina HiSeq 2000 was the platform used for TCR repertoire sequencing. As for the original processing: TRBV/TRBJ rearrangement plots, CDR3 size and DJ length profiles, and Simpson's diversity index were used to assess repertoires. Whichever DNA sequence was most abundant in the deep sequencing data was defined as the immunodominant clone. CDR3 amino acid sequences were checked for sharing across subjects and were also compared against the VDJdb database and published repertoires. TCRdb cleaned the public reads at Q25 with fastp, built clones with MiXCR and kept in-frame beta chains. Identical CDR3 protein sequences are pooled into one entry, listed with their most common genes and DNA. These V and J calls originate from TCRdb's pipeline instead of the authors' own analysis. This sample is represented by approximately 250,000 distinct CDR3 sequences; 82% of them were singletons. The ten largest clonotypes hold 42% of the sample.

The rearrangement joined TRBV15 to TRBJ1-6; no D gene can be assigned with confidence. The TCR originated in a human donor with aplastic anemia. What was sequenced was sorted CD4+, CD8+, or CD8+CD57+ T cells (not recorded which) from PBMCs. CDR3 reads: CATRLGNSPLYF. The DNA sequence is TGTGCCACCAGATTAGGGAATTCTCCGCTGTATTTT.